A selection of T cell receptor beta chains follows, all from one sample in a study of T cell responses to AZD1222 COVID-19 vaccine. Method: immunoSEQ multiplex PCR; TCRdb's copy keeps in-frame clones and lacks some. The sample consists of 190,000 or so clones, around 93% of them appearing once. The material sequenced was peripheral blood, taken 28 days after the second AZD1222 dose. The origin of the receptors is an adult who received the AZD1222 COVID-19 vaccine. Each CDR3 is given with its conserved first and last residue. D genes are given only for firm matches. Size tells how often a clone was seen (once, few, many) or the class of an expanded clone, and some rows leave it out.

-	TRBV3-1/TRBV3-2	TRBJ1-1	-	TGTGCCAGCAGCCATACAAATCAGGGGAACACTGAAGCTTTCTTT	CASSHTNQGNTEAFF
TRBD2	TRBV29-1	TRBJ2-3	once	TGCAGCGGGACTAGCTTTAGCACAGATACGCAGTATTTT	CSGTSFSTDTQYF
TRBD1	TRBV2	TRBJ1-6	-	TGTGCCAGCAGTGTGGACAGGGGGACAGGAGGGTCACCCCTCCACTTT	CASSVDRGTGGSPLHF
TRBD2	TRBV7-3	TRBJ2-7	-	TGTGCCAGCAGCTTGCGGGGGGACTACGAGCAGTACTTC	CASSLRGDYEQYF
-	TRBV7-2	TRBJ1-5	-	TGTGCCAGCAGCCCTAATAGCAATCAGCCCCAGCATTTT	CASSPNSNQPQHF
TRBD1	TRBV5-1	TRBJ2-7	-	TGCGCCAGCAGCCTCGGACAGGGGGCGGAAGAGCAGTACTTC	CASSLGQGAEEQYF
TRBD1	TRBV6-5	TRBJ2-2	once	TGTGCCAGCAGTCCCGGGACAGCGAACACCGGGGAGCTGTTTTTT	CASSPGTANTGELFF
-	TRBV2	TRBJ1-5	-	TGTGCCAGCAGTGAAGGCCAGCATAGCAATCAGCCCCAGCATTTT	CASSEGQHSNQPQHF
-	TRBV6-5	TRBJ1-1	-	TGTGCCAGCAGTCTGACAGGTCTCATGAACACTGAAGCTTTCTTT	CASSLTGLMNTEAFF
-	TRBV12-3/TRBV12-4	TRBJ1-2	-	TGTGCCAGCAGTCCGGGGTCCCTCTATGGCTACACCTTC	CASSPGSLYGYTF
-	TRBV11-2	TRBJ2-1	-	TGTGCCAGCAGAGTGGTGGGGGGCAATGAGCAGTTCTTC	CASRVVGGNEQFF
-	TRBV3-1/TRBV3-2	TRBJ1-4	-	TGTGCCAGCAGCTACACAACAACTAATGAAAAACTGTTTTTT	CASSYTTTNEKLFF
-	TRBV5-5	TRBJ2-1	-	TGTGCCAGCAGCTCCCGGCCTAGCTCCTACAATGAGCAGTTCTTC	CASSSRPSSYNEQFF
TRBD2	TRBV7-2	TRBJ2-3	-	TGTGCCAGCAGCCCGCCGCGGGGGGGCGCAGATACGCAGTATTTT	CASSPPRGGADTQYF
-	TRBV19	TRBJ2-7	-	TGTGCCAGTACCCCGGGCCACGGCAACATGAGGGAGCAGTACTTC	CASTPGHGNMREQYF
-	TRBV7-2	TRBJ1-3	-	TGTGCCAGCAGCTTAACGGGGCTCTCTGGAAACACCATATATTTT	CASSLTGLSGNTIYF
-	TRBV5-4	TRBJ1-2	-	TGTGCCAGCAGCTCCACCTTAAACTATGGCTACACCTTC	CASSSTLNYGYTF
-	TRBV9	TRBJ2-3	-	TGTGCCAGCAGCGTAGCTGGTACAGGAGATACGCAGTATTTT	CASSVAGTGDTQYF
-	TRBV29-1	TRBJ1-1	few	TGCAGCTTACACAGGGTAGGCGTGAACACTGAAGCTTTCTTT	CSLHRVGVNTEAFF
-	TRBV12-3/TRBV12-4	TRBJ1-2	few	TGTGCCAGCACGGCGTCCGGGGCTGGCTACACCTTC	CASTASGAGYTF
-	TRBV5-4	TRBJ1-5	-	TGTGCCAGCAGCTTGGCCGAAGGGGGCAATCAGCCCCAGCATTTT	CASSLAEGGNQPQHF
-	TRBV4-1	TRBJ1-5	-	TGCGCCAGCAGCCAAGTTGTTAGAGCAGGGGCGGGTCAGCCCCAGCATTTT	CASSQVVRAGAGQPQHF
-	TRBV5-6	TRBJ1-2	-	TGTGCCAGCAGCTTGGGGCAGGGGACCCGCTATGGCTACACCTTC	CASSLGQGTRYGYTF
-	TRBV27	TRBJ2-5	once	TGTGCCAGCAGCAGGGTAGGGGAGACCCAGTACTTC	CASSRVGETQYF
-	TRBV4-1	TRBJ1-4	once	TGCGCCAGCAGCCAAGCTTCGGCGGATATTAATGAAAAACTGTTTTTT	CASSQASADINEKLFF
-	TRBV7-6	TRBJ2-7	-	TGTGCCAGCAGCTTAGGCCCGTACTACGAGCAGTACTTC	CASSLGPYYEQYF
-	TRBV5-6	TRBJ2-7	-	TGTGCCAGCAGCTTGGGACAACTATACGAGCAGTACTTC	CASSLGQLYEQYF
-	TRBV5-1	TRBJ1-6	-	TGCGCCAGCAGCGATGGTTGGGCAGGCGATAATTCACCCCTCCACTTT	CASSDGWAGDNSPLHF
-	TRBV7-9	TRBJ2-2	-	TGTGCCAGCAGCTTAGCACAGACCGCAGTTAACACCGGGGAGCTGTTTTTT	CASSLAQTAVNTGELFF
TRBD1	TRBV7-2	TRBJ1-6	-	TGTGCCAGCAGCGTCATTAGGGACAGAGGTTCACCCCTCCACTTT	CASSVIRDRGSPLHF
-	TRBV3-1/TRBV3-2	TRBJ2-5	-	TGTGCCAGCAGCCAAGCTGCGGGGCTAGCGAACCAAGAGACCCAGTACTTC	CASSQAAGLANQETQYF
-	TRBV6-6	TRBJ1-5	-	TGTGCCAGCACCCCACGGGGTGGCGGCCAGCCCCAGCATTTT	CASTPRGGGQPQHF
TRBD2	TRBV19	TRBJ2-7	once	TGTGCCAGTAACGGCGGGGGGCCCTACGAGCAGTACTTC	CASNGGGPYEQYF
TRBD1	TRBV5-1	TRBJ1-6	-	TGCGCCAGCAGCCCCTCCGGGACAGGGGAATCACCCCTCCACTTT	CASSPSGTGESPLHF
-	TRBV10-3	TRBJ1-1	-	TGTGCCATCAGTGAGTCGATGTTGCGGGACGGGGCTTTCTTT	CAISESMLRDGAFF
-	TRBV7-9	TRBJ1-1	-	TGTGCCAGCAGCTCGAGGACCCTAGCGAGCGCTGAAGCTTTCTTT	CASSSRTLASAEAFF
TRBD2	TRBV5-6	TRBJ2-1	-	TGTGCCAGCAGCTACGCCGCTAGCGGGGGGGCTATCTCTAACAATGAGCAGTTCTTC	CASSYAASGGAISNNEQFF
-	TRBV29-1	TRBJ1-2	-	TGCAGCGTTGACAGGGACTATGGCTACACCTTC	CSVDRDYGYTF
-	TRBV19	TRBJ1-6	-	TGTGCCAGTAGTACAGGGAATAATTCACCCCTCCACTTT	CASSTGNNSPLHF
TRBD1	TRBV18	TRBJ1-1	once	TGTGCCAGCTCATATACACAGGGGGCGCAAACTGAAGCTTTCTTT	CASSYTQGAQTEAFF
-	TRBV6-5	TRBJ1-5	-	TGTGCCAGCAGATCCGGAAATCAGCCCCAGCATTTT	CASRSGNQPQHF
-	TRBV5-4	TRBJ2-1	-	TGTGCCAGCAGCATGGAGACGGGACGAATCAATGAGCAGTTCTTC	CASSMETGRINEQFF
-	TRBV7-9	TRBJ1-5	-	TGTGCCAGCGGGGGGGATAGCAATCAGCCCCAGCATTTT	CASGGDSNQPQHF
-	TRBV5-4	TRBJ2-7	once	TGTGCCAGCAGCTTGGCTTGGACAGCATCCTACGAGCAGTACTTC	CASSLAWTASYEQYF
TRBD2	TRBV10-3	TRBJ2-1	-	TGTGCCATCAGTAGTCTTCGGAGCGGGGGGCAAACGTTTGAGCAGTTCTTC	CAISSLRSGGQTFEQFF
-	TRBV4-3	TRBJ1-1	-	TGCGCCAGCAGCCCCTCCGCAGGGCGGGTGAACACTGAAGCTTTCTTT	CASSPSAGRVNTEAFF
-	TRBV5-1	TRBJ1-5	-	TGCGCCAGCAGCCAAGGGGTGGGCAATCAGCCCCAGCATTTT	CASSQGVGNQPQHF
TRBD1	TRBV5-1	TRBJ1-4	once	TGCGCCAGCAGCGATCGACAGGGAACTAATGAAAAACTGTTTTTT	CASSDRQGTNEKLFF
TRBD1	TRBV9	TRBJ2-5	-	TGTGCCAGCAGCGTAGGGCCCCGGACAGGGGGCGGGGAGACCCAGTACTTC	CASSVGPRTGGGETQYF
TRBD1	TRBV30	TRBJ1-6	once	TGTGCCTGGAACCTTGGGACAGGGGCTAATTCACCCCTCCACTTT	CAWNLGTGANSPLHF
TRBD1	TRBV6-5	TRBJ1-5	-	TGTGCCAGCAGTTCCCAGCCCGGACAGGGCGGGCAGCCCCAGCATTTT	CASSSQPGQGGQPQHF
-	TRBV4-2	TRBJ2-5	-	TGTGCCAGCAGCCAAGATTCGGGGGCGGGGGAGACCCAGTACTTC	CASSQDSGAGETQYF
-	TRBV14	TRBJ1-1	-	TGTGCCAGCAGCATGGGATTTCCTGAAGCTTTCTTT	CASSMGFPEAFF
-	TRBV5-4	TRBJ1-1	once	TGTGCCAGCAGTTATCACTCGGGCGGGAATGAAGCTTTCTTT	CASSYHSGGNEAFF
-	TRBV7-2	TRBJ1-2	once	TGTGCCAGCAGCTTAGTCCCGACCAACTATGGCTACACCTTC	CASSLVPTNYGYTF
-	TRBV29-1	TRBJ1-1	-	TGCAGCGTTTTGCGAAGGATGAACACTGAAGCTTTCTTT	CSVLRRMNTEAFF
-	TRBV2	TRBJ1-6	-	TGTGCCAGCAGCCCCGACAGGTATTCACCCCTCCACTTT	CASSPDRYSPLHF